This T cell receptor beta chain was profiled in a study of identical twins. The sample holds a few counts of this clonotype. TCRdb fed the 5' RACE reads into MiXCR, producing one record per CDR3 protein. The table has hundreds of thousands of distinct CDR3 sequences, 21% seen once. There were only healthy Caucasians among the donors. The CDR3 length is 13 residues. The germline gives CDR1 SGDLS, CDR2 YYNGEE. J was trimmed by 9 bases and V by 3 bases; bases with no gene match: 5. Another study also made use of these data, one on T cells expressing NK-cell markers.

Sample: PBMCs. The clonotype was recovered from a woman between 18 and 30 years old in good health. This chain links TRBV9 with TRBJ2-1; 8 nucleotides match TRBD2. CDR3 sequence: CASSERAGVEQFF. CDR3 nucleotides: TGTGCCAGCAGCGAGCGAGCGGGAGTTGAGCAGTTCTTC.